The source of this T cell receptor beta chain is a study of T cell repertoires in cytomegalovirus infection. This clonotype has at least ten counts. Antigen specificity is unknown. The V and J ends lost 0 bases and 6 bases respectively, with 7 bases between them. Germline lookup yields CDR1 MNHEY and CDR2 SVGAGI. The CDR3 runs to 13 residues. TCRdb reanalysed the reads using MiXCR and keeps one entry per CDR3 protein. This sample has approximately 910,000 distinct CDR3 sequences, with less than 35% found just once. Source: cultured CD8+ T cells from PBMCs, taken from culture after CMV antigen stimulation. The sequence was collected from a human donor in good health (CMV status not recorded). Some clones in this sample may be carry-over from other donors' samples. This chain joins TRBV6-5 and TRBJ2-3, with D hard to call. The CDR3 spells CASSYSFGDTQYF. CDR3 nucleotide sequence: TGTGCCAGCAGTTACTCGTTTGGGGATACGCAGTATTTT.